Described below is a single TCR beta chain sequence and its context. Its antigen is not known. The PCR ran on 60 Vbeta and 13 Jbeta primers. TCRdb keeps only in-frame clones here, not all; method: immunoSEQ multiplex PCR. The table has some 150,000 clones, about 80% seen once. The germline V gene encodes CDR1 SGHDT and CDR2 YYEEEE. V gave up 3 bases and J gave up 6 bases; unmatched junction bases: 3. The CDR3 loop spans 14 amino acids. At sampling all donors were nominally healthy, likely with unrecorded immune exposures. This record belongs to a study of cytomegalovirus exposure and HLA in healthy donors. Findings and caveats of the study: Sequencing likely caused a cluster of highly shared sequence variants. The records held CMV serostatus as the only immune exposure information. Through in vitro validation, a few CMV-associated chains were shown to be specific for CMV antigens.

The chain links TRBV5-6 to TRBJ1-2; 12 bases fit TRBD1. Sequenced input: PBMCs. This receptor was taken from a woman aged 25-40 years in good health and CMV-seronegative. The CDR3 loop reads CASSWDRGRDGYTF. CDR3 DNA: TGTGCCAGCAGCTGGGACAGGGGGCGAGATGGCTACACCTTC. The variable domain in full, with the rest retrieved from reference TRBV5-6 and TRBJ1-2, is DAGVTQSPTHLIKTRGQQVTLRCSPKSGHDTVSWYQQALGQGPQFIFQYYEEEERQRGNFPDRFSGHQFPNYSSELNVNALLLGDSALYLCASSWDRGRDGYTFGSGTRLTVV.